Presented here are 17 T cell receptor beta chains from one specimen sequenced in a study of radiation and T cells in renal cell carcinoma. Using immunoSEQ multiplex PCR, the repertoire was profiled, and TCRdb retains in-frame clones only, with some absent. The sample includes 9,400 or so clones, around 50% seen only once; the top ten take roughly a fifth. Treatment meaning: 15 Gy SBRT to primary tumor, nephrectomy 4 weeks later. The source was tumor tissue, collected from a patient whose treatment included radiotherapy and nephrectomy. The receptors come from a man aged 55-75 years with renal cell carcinoma.

The V call is TRBV4-3, the J call TRBJ2-6; tentative D call: TRBD1 (6 bases). V shed 0 bases and J shed 2 bases, with 11 bases lying between them. The CDR3 is 17 amino acids. Germline lookup yields CDR1 LGHNA and CDR2 YSLEER. The CDR3 sequence is CASSQDIRGAGANVLTF. For the CDR3, the DNA is TGCGCCAGCAGCCAAGATATCAGGGGAGCTGGGGCCAACGTCCTGACTTTC.

This clone was counted only a few times. The chain employs TRBV28 and TRBJ1-2; D is unresolved. CDR1 is MDHEN and CDR2 is SYDVKM in the germline V gene. The CDR3 runs to 12 residues. Trimming took 3 bases from V and 4 from J, leaving 6 bases between them. CDR3 in amino acids: CASSLPSYGYTF. CDR3 nucleotide sequence: TGTGCCAGCAGTTTGCCGAGCTATGGCTACACCTTC.

The sample holds a few counts of this clone. The junction and the germline gene differ at one end; a read error may be behind it. The V gene is TRBV6-1, the J gene TRBJ1-2, with TRBD1 identical over 10 bases. Germline V gene sequence: CDR1 MNHNS, CDR2 SASEGT. The CDR3 is made up of 16 amino acids. The CDR3 reads CAISEPRTGGLTGYTF. In DNA form, the CDR3 reads TGTGCCATCAGTGAGCCTCGGACAGGGGGGTTGACTGGCTACACCTTC.

This clone appeared once. The V and J genes are TRBV5-4 and TRBJ1-5, with a tentative D call TRBD1 (6 bases). The CDR3 totals 18 residues. Per germline, CDR1 SGHNT and CDR2 YYREEE (reference sequence). V was clipped by 2 bases and J by 1 base, with 19 bases between them. Here the CDR3 reads CASSLQGNVIASNQPQHF. CDR3 DNA sequence: TGTGCCAGCAGCTTACAGGGTAACGTAATCGCGAGCAATCAGCCCCAGCATTTT.

The rearrangement links TRBV19 to TRBJ1-5, with TRBD1 matching over 10 bases. The germline V gene encodes CDR1 LNHDA and CDR2 SQIVND (reference sequence). The V and J ends lost 7 bases and 2 bases, in that order; junction bases with no gene match: 2. This CDR3 spans 14 amino acids. The CDR3 DNA sequence: TGTGCCAGTACCGGGACAGGGGGCAATCAGCCCCAGCATTTT. It yields the protein CASTGTGGNQPQHF.

This clone was detected only once. At one end the junction does not follow the germline gene, possibly because of a read error. This CDR3 is CASSYSRQVQAGYTF. DNA of the CDR3: TGTGCCAGCAGTTACTCTAGACAGGTTCAGGCCGGCTACACCTTC. The rearrangement uses TRBV6-4 and TRBJ1-2; a possible D gene is TRBD1 (6 bases). The CDR3 runs to 15 residues. Germline V gene sequence: CDR1 MRHNA, CDR2 SNTAGT.

This clone was seen a single time. The V and J genes are TRBV14 and TRBJ1-1; the D gene is possibly TRBD1 (5 bases). V was pared by 4 bases and J by 7 bases, with 16 bases between. The germline CDR1 and CDR2 sequences are SGHDN and FVKESK. The CDR3 consists of 14 residues. The CDR3 DNA sequence: TGTGCCAGCAGCCGCTTAGGGACGGCTAGTGAAGCTTTCTTT. As protein: CASSRLGTASEAFF. Full variable domain (outside the CDR3, taken from reference TRBV14 and TRBJ1-1): EAGVTQFPSHSVIEKGQTVTLRCDPISGHDNLYWYRRVMGKEIKFLLHFVKESKQDESGMPNNRFLAERTGGTYSTLKVQPAELEDSGVYFCASSRLGTASEAFFGQGTRLTVV.

A word on this clone: The junction differs from germline at one of its ends, possibly a read error. DNA for the CDR3: TGTGCCAGCAGCTCCTACCATGAGCAGTTCTTC. Encoded protein: CASSSYHEQFF. The J gene is TRBJ2-1, the V gene TRBV7-8; no clear D gene. The germline V gene has CDR1 SGHVS and CDR2 FQNEAQ. CDR3 length equals 11 residues.

This clone has a handful of counts. The chain uses TRBV27 and TRBJ2-7, with a possible D match to TRBD1 (6 bases). The CDR3 totals 13 residues. Germline V CDR1 and CDR2: MNHEY, SMNVEV (reference sequence). Trimming removed 4 bases at V and 10 bases at J, with 17 bases between. CDR3 coding DNA: TGTGCCAGCAGTTCCCCCCCAGGACAGCGACAGTACTTC. This codes for CASSSPPGQRQYF.

The chain carries TRBV6-1 and TRBJ1-1; TRBD1 is a possible D gene (5 bases). V was shortened by 3 bases and J by 10 bases, with 24 bases between the two germline ends. The V gene's germline CDR1 is MNHNS and CDR2 SASEGT. The length of the CDR3 is 16 residues. The CDR3 loop is CASSEGPGANFLGAFF. The CDR3 coding sequence is TGTGCCAGCAGTGAGGGCCCTGGGGCGAACTTTTTGGGAGCTTTCTTT.

The chain employs TRBV18 and TRBJ2-1, with 9 bases lining up with TRBD1. This CDR3 spans 15 amino acids. CDR1 is KGHSH and CDR2 is LQKENI in the germline V gene. V trimming: 1 base; J trimming: 4 bases; junction bases outside the gene matches: 2. The CDR3 loop is CASSPRQGGYNEQFF. CDR3 DNA: TGTGCCAGCTCACCACGACAGGGGGGTTACAATGAGCAGTTCTTC.

V and J are TRBV6-6 and TRBJ2-7; the match to TRBD2 covers 9 bases. V lost 4 bases and J lost 4; bases outside the gene matches: 5. CDR1 MNHNY and CDR2 SVGAGI come from the germline V gene (reference sequence). CDR3 length: 14 amino acids. In DNA form, the CDR3 reads TGTGCCAGCAGTTCCGGGACTAGCAATTACGAGCAGTACTTC. Its protein is CASSSGTSNYEQYF.

This sequence joins TRBV7-3 and TRBJ2-7; possible D gene TRBD2, 6 bases. The length of the CDR3 is 14 residues. Between the trimmed V and J ends, which lost 2 bases and 4 bases, there was a span of 12 bases. In germline, CDR1 is SGHTA, CDR2 FQGTGA. The CDR3, as DNA: TGTGCCAGCAGCTTAGGCGGAGGGAATTACGAGCAGTACTTC. Translated: CASSLGGGNYEQYF.

This chain connects TRBV5-1 to TRBJ2-5, with 9 bases identical to TRBD1. The closer fit of TRBJ2-7 to the DNA end suggests the J call may be wrong. The CDR3 length is 14 residues. Germline V gives CDR1 SGHRS, CDR2 YFSETQ. The CDR3 bases are TGCGCCAGCAGCTCCACAGGGGGCAACTACGAGCAGTACTTC. The encoded protein is CASSSTGGNYEQYF.

In its sample, this clone ranks as medium-sized. The rearrangement links TRBV2 to TRBJ2-1, with D unclear. Trimming shortened V by 3 bases and J by 8 bases, and 8 bases separated the two germline ends. Germline V CDR1 and CDR2: SNHLY, FYNNEI. The CDR3 sequence is 12 residues long. The CDR3 DNA is TGTGCCAGCAGTGAGCTTGACGATGAGCAGTTCTTC. This gives the protein CASSELDDEQFF.

The table lists this clone with a few counts. The CDR3 spells CASSVGDRVGGNEKLFF. Written as DNA, the CDR3 is TGTGCCAGCAGCGTAGGGGACAGGGTTGGCGGAAATGAAAAACTGTTTTTT. This chain connects TRBV9 to TRBJ1-4, with 9 bases matching TRBD1. The V gene end was trimmed by 0 bases and the J gene end by 5 bases; junction bases not matched to a gene: 8. The CDR3 totals 17 residues. The V gene's germline CDR1 is SGDLS and CDR2 YYNGEE.

This clone was picked up one time. The J gene is TRBJ2-7, the V gene TRBV19; 12 nucleotides align to TRBD1. CDR1 and CDR2 from the germline V gene are LNHDA and SQIVND (reference sequence). CDR3 length: 17 residues. Germline trimming cut 0 bases from V and 6 bases from J; bases unmatched to any gene: 9. The CDR3 nucleotides read TGTGCCAGTAGTATAGATTCCCCCGGGACAGGGGGCGCCGAGCAGTACTTC. Translating gives CASSIDSPGTGGAEQYF.